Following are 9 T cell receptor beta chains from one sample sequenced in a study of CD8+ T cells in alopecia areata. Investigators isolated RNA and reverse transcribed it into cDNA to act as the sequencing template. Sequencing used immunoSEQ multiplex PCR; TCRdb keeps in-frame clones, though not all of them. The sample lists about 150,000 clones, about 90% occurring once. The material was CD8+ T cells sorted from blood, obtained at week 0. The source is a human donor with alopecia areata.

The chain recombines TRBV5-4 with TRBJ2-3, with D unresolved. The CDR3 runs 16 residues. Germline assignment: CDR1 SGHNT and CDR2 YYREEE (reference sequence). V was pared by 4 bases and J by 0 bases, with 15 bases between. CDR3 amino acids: CASSHGEGFSTDTQYF. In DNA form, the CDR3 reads TGTGCCAGCAGCCATGGCGAAGGGTTTAGCACAGATACGCAGTATTTT.

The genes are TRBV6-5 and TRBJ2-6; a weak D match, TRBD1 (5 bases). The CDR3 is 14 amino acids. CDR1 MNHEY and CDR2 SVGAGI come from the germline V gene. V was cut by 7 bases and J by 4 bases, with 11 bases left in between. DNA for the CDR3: TGTGCCAGCACCCCAGGGTCGGGGGCCAACGTCCTGACTTTC. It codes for CASTPGSGANVLTF.

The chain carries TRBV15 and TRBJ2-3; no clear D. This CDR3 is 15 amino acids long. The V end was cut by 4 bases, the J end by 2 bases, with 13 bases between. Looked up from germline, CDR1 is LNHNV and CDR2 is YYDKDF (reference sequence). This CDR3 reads CATSIQGTDTDTQYF. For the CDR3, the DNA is TGTGCCACCAGCATCCAAGGAACAGACACAGATACGCAGTATTTT. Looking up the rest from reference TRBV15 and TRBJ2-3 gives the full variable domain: DAMVIQNPRYQVTQFGKPVTLSCSQTLNHNVMYWYQQKSSQAPKLLFHYYDKDFNNEADTPDNFQSRRPNTSFCFLDIRSPGLGDTAMYLCATSIQGTDTDTQYFGPGTRLTVL.

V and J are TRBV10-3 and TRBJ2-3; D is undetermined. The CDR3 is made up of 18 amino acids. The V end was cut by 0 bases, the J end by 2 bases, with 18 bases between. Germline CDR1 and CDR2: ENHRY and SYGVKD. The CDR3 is CAISESWATRRFTDTQYF. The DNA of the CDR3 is TGTGCCATCAGTGAGTCTTGGGCAACCCGGAGATTCACAGATACGCAGTATTTT.

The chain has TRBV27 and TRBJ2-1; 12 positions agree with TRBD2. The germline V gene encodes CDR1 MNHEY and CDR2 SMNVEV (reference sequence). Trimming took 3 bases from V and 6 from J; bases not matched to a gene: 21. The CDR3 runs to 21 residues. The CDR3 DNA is TGTGCCAGCAGTTTGGCACGGCTAGCGGGAGGGCCTACCTCGGTGTTCAATGAGCAGTTCTTC. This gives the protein CASSLARLAGGPTSVFNEQFF.

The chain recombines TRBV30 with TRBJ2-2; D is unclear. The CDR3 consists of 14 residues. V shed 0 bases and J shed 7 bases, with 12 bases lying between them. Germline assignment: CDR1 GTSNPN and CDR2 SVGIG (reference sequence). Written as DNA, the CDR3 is TGTGCCTGGAGTGTTGGAACGGCCGGCGGGGAGCTGTTTTTT. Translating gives CAWSVGTAGGELFF.

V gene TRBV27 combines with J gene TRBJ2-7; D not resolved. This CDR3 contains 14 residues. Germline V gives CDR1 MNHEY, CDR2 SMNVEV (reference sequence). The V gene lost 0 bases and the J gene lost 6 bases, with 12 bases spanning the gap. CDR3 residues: CASSLSVPVSEQYF. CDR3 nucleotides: TGTGCCAGCAGTTTATCTGTCCCCGTCAGCGAGCAGTACTTC.

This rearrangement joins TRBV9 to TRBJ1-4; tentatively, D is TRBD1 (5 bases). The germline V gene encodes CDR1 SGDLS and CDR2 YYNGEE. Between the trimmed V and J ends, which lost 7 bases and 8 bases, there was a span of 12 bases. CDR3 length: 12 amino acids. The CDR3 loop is CASSGVGEKLFF. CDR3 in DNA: TGTGCCAGCTCGGGGGTAGGAGAAAAACTGTTTTTT.

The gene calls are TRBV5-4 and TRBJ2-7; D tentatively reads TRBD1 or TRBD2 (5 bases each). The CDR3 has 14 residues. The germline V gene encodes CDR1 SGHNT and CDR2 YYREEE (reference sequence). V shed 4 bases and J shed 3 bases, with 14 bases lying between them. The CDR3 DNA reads TGTGCCAGCAGCGCCCCGGGACGGAGCTACGAGCAGTACTTC. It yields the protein CASSAPGRSYEQYF.